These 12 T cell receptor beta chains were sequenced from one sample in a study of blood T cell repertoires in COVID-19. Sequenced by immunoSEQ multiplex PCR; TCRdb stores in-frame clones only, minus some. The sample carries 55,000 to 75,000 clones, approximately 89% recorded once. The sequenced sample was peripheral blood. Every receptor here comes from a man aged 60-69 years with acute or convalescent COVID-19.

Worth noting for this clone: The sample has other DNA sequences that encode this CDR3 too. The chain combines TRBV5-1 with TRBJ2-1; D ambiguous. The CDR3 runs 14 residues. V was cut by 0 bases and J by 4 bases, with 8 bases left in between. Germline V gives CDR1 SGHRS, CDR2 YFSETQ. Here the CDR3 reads CASSLGQSYNEQFF. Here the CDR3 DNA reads TGCGCCAGCAGCTTGGGACAATCGTACAATGAGCAGTTCTTC. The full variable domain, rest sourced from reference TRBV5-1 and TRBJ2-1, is KAGVTQTPRYLIKTRGQQVTLSCSPISGHRSVSWYQQTPGQGLQFLFEYFSETQRNKGNFPGRFSGRQFSNSRSEMNVSTLELGDSALYLCASSLGQSYNEQFFGPGTRLTVL.

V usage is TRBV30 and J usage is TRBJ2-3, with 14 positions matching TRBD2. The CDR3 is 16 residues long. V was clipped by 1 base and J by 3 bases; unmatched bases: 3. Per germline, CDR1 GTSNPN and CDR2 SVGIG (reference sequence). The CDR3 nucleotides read TGTGCCTGGAGTGAAGGGACTAGCGGGGGTACAGATACGCAGTATTTT. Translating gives CAWSEGTSGGTDTQYF.

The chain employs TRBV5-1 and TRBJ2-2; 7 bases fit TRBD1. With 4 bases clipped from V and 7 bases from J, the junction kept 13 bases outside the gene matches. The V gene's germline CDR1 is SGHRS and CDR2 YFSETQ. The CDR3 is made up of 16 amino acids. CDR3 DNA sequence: TGCGCCAGCAGCCCACAGACAGGGTTAATAGGCGGGGAGCTGTTTTTT. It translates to CASSPQTGLIGGELFF.

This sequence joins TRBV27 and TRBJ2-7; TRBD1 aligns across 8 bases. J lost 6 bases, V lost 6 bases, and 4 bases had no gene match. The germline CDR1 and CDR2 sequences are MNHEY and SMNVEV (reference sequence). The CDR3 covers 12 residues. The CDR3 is CASRGTGSEQYF. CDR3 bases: TGTGCCAGCAGGGGGACAGGATCCGAGCAGTACTTC.

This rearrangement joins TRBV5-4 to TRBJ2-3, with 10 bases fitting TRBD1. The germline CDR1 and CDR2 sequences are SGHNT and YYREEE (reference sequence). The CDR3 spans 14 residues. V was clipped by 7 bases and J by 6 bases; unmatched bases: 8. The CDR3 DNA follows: TGTGCCAGCCCAGGGGGACAGGGGTTCGATACGCAGTATTTT. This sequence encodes CASPGGQGFDTQYF.

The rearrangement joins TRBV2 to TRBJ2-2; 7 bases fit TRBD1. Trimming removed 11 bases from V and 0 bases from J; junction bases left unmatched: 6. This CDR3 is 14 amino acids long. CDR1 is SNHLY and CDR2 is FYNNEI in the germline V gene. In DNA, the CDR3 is TGTGCCGGCGCAGACAGGGCGAACACCGGGGAGCTGTTTTTT. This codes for CAGADRANTGELFF.

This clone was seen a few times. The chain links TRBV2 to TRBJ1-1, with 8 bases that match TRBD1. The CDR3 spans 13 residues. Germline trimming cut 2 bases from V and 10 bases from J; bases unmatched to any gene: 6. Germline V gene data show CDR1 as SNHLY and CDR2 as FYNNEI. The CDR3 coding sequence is TGTGCCAGCAGTGAAACAGGGGGTTGGTCAGCTTTCTTT. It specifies CASSETGGWSAFF.

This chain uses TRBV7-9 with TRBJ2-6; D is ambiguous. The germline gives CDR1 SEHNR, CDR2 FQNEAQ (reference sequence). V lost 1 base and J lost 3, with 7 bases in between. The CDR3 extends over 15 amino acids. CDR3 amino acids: CASSLVRVGANVLTF. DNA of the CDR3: TGTGCCAGCAGCTTAGTTCGAGTTGGGGCCAACGTCCTGACTTTC.

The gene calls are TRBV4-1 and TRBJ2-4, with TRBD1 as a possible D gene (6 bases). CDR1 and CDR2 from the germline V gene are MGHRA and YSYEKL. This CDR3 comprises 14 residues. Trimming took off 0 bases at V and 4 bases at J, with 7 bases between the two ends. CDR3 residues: CASSQDQGKNIQYF. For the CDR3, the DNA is TGCGCCAGCAGCCAAGATCAGGGGAAAAACATTCAGTACTTC.

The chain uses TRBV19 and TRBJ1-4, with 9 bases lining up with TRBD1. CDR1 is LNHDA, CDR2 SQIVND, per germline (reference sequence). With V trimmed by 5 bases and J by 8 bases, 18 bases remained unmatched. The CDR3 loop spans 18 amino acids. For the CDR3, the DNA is TGTGCCAGTAGTGGGGACACAGGGGGCTCATTCTCGGACGAAAAACTGTTTTTT. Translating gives CASSGDTGGSFSDEKLFF.

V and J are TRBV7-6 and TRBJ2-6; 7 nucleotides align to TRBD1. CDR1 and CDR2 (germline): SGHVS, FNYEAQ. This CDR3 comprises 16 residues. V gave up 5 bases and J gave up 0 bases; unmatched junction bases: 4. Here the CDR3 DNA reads TGTGCCAGCAGCGCCGACAGGGTCTCTGGGGCCAACGTCCTGACTTTC. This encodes CASSADRVSGANVLTF.

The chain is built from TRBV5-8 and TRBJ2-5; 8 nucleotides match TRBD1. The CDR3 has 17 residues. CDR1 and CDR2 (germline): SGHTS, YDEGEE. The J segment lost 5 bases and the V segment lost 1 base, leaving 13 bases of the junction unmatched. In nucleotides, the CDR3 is TGTGCCAGCAGCTTGTGGGGCGGCCAGGGGGCAGGGGAGACCCAGTACTTC. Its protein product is CASSLWGGQGAGETQYF.